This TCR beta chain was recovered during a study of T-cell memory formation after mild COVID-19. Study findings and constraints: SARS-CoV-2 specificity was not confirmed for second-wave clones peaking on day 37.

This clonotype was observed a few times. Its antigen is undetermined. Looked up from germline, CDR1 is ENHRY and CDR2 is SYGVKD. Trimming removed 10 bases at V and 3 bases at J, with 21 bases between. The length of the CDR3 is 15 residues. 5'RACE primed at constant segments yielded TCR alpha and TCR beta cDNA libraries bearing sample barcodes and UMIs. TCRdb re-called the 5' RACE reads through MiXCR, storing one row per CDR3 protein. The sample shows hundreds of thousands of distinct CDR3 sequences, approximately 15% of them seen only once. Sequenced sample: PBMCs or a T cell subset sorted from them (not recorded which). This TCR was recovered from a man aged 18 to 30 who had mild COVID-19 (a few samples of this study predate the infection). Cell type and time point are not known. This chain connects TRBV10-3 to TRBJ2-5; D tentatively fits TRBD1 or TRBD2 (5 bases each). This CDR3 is CATKDPGTLEETQYF. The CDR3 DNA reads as TGTGCCACCAAGGACCCCGGGACCCTGGAAGAGACCCAGTACTTC.